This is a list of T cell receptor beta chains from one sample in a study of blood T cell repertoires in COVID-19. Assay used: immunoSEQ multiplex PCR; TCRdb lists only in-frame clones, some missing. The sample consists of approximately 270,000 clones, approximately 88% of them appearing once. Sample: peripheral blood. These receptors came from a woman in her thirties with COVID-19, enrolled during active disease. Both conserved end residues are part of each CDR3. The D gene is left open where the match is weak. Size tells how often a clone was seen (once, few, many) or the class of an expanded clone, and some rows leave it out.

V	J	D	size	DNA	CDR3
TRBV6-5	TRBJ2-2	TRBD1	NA	TGTGCCAGCAGGGGGCAGGGGGCGTCCGGGGAGCTGTTTTTT	CASRGQGASGELFF
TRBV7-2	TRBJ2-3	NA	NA	TGTGCCAGCAGCTTAGAGTCAGGGACGCAGTATTTT	CASSLESGTQYF
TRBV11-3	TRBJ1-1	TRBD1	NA	TGTGCCAGCAGCCCTGGGACAGGGTTCAACACTGAAGCTTTCTTT	CASSPGTGFNTEAFF
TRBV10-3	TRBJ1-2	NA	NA	TGTGCCATCAGTGAGTCTGGAGGGGTAGAGGGCTACACCTTC	CAISESGGVEGYTF
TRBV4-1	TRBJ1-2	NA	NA	TGCGCCAGCAGCGCCGGGGGGGGTGACTATGGCTACACCTTC	CASSAGGGDYGYTF
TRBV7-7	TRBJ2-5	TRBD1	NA	TGTGCTAGCAGCTTGGGACAGGGGATCCAAGAGACCCAGTACTTC	CASSLGQGIQETQYF
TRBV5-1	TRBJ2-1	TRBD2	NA	TGCGCCAGCAGCTGGACCGGGACTAGCGGGAACAATGAGCAGTTCTTC	CASSWTGTSGNNEQFF
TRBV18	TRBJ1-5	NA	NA	TGTGCCAGCTCACTAGACTACAGCAATCAGCCCCAGCATTTT	CASSLDYSNQPQHF
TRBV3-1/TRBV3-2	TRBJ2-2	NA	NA	TGTGCCAGCAGCCAAGGTCAGGGCAGGGTCGCCGGGGAGCTGTTTTTT	CASSQGQGRVAGELFF
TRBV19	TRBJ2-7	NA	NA	TGTGCCAGTAGTATGGGCCCGGTGAGCTCCTACGAGCAGTACTTC	CASSMGPVSSYEQYF
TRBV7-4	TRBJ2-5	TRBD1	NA	TGTGCCAGCCGACCCAGTCAGCACTTCGAACGGGACAGGAGGGAAGAGACCCAGTACTTC	CASRPSQHFERDRREETQYF
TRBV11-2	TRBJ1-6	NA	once	TGTGCCAGCAGCCGCCGGGGTGCGGGGGCGGATTCACCCCTCCACTTT	CASSRRGAGADSPLHF
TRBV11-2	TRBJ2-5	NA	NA	TGTGCCAGCCGTCCAGTGGGAGTTAGGCAAGAGACCCAGTACTTC	CASRPVGVRQETQYF
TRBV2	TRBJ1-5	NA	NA	TGTGCCAGCAGTGCCTCACTTAGGGGGAATCAGCCCCAGCATTTT	CASSASLRGNQPQHF
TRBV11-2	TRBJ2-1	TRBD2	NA	TGTGCCAGCAGCTCGGGACTAGCGGGGCCTAGCAATGAGCAGTTCTTC	CASSSGLAGPSNEQFF
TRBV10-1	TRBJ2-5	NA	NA	TGCGCCAGCAGCGGTAATTCCGGCGGTGGGGAGACCCAGTACTTC	CASSGNSGGGETQYF
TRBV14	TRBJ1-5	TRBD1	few	TGTGCCAGCAGCCAAGGGACAGGGAATCAGCCCCAGCATTTT	CASSQGTGNQPQHF
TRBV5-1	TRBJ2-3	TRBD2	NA	TGCGCCAGCAGCGACGGGACTAGCGGCACAGATACGCAGTATTTT	CASSDGTSGTDTQYF
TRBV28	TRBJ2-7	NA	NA	TGTGCCAGCAGGGATACGGCAGGATTGCGCGAGCAGTACTTC	CASRDTAGLREQYF
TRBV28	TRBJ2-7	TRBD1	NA	TGTGCCACGAACACCGGGACAGTACCCTACGAGCAGTACTTC	CATNTGTVPYEQYF
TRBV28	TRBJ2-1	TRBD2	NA	TGTGCCAGCAGTTTATCCGGGAGGGATGAGCAGTTCTTC	CASSLSGRDEQFF
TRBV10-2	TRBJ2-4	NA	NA	TGCGCCAGCAGTGAAGTGACAGAAAACATTCAGTACTTC	CASSEVTENIQYF
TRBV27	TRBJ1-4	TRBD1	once	TGTGCCAGCAGATCCACAGGGGTTGGGCTGCCAACTAATGAAAAACTGTTTTTT	CASRSTGVGLPTNEKLFF
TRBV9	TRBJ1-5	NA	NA	TGTGCCAGCAGCGCAGGGACACGTAGGGAGCCCCAGCATTTT	CASSAGTRREPQHF
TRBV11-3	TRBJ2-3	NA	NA	TGTGCCAGCAGCTTAGGCGGATCTATCGTGGGTACAGATACGCAGTATTTT	CASSLGGSIVGTDTQYF
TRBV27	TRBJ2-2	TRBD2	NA	TGTGCCAGCAGTCCAACTAGCGGGAGGGCCCCGGTATCGAACACCGGGGAGCTGTTTTTT	CASSPTSGRAPVSNTGELFF
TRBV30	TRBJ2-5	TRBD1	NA	TGTGCCTGGAGTAGAGGACAGGACCGAGAGACCCAGTACTTC	CAWSRGQDRETQYF